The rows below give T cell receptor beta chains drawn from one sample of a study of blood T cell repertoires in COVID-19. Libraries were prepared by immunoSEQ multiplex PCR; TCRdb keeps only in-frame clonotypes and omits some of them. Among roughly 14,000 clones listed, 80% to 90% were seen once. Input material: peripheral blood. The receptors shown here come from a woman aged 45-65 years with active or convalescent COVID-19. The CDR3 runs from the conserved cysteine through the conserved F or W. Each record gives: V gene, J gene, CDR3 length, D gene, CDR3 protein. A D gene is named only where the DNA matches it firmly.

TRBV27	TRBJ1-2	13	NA	CASSEQGSYGYTF
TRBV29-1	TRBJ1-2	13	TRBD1	CSVDTGGMDGYTF
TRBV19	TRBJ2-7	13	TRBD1	CASSRDRVYEQYF
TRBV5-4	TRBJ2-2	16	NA	CASSEQAAYRTGELFF
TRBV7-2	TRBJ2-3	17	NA	CASSLAALGVGRNTQYF
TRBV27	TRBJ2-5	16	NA	CASSYTLGSWGGVQYF
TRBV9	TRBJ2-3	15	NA	CASTMGRVYTDTQYF
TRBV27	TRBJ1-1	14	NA	CASSLSNGRTEAFF
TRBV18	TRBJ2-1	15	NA	CASSPPSIRYNEQFF
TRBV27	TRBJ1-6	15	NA	CASSLHRDRDSPLHF
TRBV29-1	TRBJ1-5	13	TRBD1	CSAGQGLNQPQHF
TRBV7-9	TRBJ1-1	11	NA	CASREGTEAFF
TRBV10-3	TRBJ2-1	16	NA	CAISGEGAVSYNEQFF
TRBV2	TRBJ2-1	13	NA	CARMRADYNEQFF
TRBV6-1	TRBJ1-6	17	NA	CASSEGQAISYNSPLHF
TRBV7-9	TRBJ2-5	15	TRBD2	CASSSTRLARETQYF
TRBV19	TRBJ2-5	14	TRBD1	CASTPGQGVETQYF
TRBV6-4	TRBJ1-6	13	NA	CASSEPGGGPLHF
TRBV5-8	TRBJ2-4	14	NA	CASSLLLAKNIQYF
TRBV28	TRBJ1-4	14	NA	CASEAGSEDEKLFF
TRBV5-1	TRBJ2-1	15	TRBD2	CASSFTSVGTNEQFF
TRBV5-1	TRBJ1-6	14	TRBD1	CASSWDRGGSPLHF
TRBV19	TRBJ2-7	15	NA	CASSLDSLGSYEQYF
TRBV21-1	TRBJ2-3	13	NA	CASSKVGQRSLPF
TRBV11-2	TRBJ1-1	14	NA	CASSPGGKFTEAFF
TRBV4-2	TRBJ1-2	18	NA	CASSQGGLRDTWRYGYTF
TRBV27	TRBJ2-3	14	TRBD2	CATGLAASTDTQYF
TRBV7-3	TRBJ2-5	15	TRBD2	CASSEVAGGLETQYF